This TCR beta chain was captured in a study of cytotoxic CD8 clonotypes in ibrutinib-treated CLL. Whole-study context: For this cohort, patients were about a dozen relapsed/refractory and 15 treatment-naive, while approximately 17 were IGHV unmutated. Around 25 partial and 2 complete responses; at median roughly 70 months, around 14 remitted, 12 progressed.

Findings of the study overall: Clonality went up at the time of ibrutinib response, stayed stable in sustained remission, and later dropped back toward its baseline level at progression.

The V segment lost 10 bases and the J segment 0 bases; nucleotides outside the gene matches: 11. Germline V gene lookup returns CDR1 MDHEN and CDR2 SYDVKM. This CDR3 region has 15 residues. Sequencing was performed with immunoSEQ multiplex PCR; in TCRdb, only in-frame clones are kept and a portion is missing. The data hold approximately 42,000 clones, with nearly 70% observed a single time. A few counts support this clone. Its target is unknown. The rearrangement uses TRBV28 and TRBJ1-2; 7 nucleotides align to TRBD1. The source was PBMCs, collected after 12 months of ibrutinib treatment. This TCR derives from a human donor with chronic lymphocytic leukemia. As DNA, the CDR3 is TGTGCCATCATCCCTGGACAGGTAGCTAACTATGGCTACACCTTC. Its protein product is CAIIPGQVANYGYTF.